This TCR beta chain is from a study of blood T cell repertoires in COVID-19. Per the authors' pipeline: Estimation of nucleated cell counts was performed using reference gene primer amplification. Profiled with immunoSEQ multiplex PCR; TCRdb holds only in-frame clones, not every one. V and J calls and clone size are given by that table; D and trimming were obtained from the DNA. The sample has roughly 320,000 clones, more than 85% seen once; the top ten hold almost 4%. V gave up 0 bases and J gave up 7 bases, with 10 bases separating them. Germline loops: CDR1 SGDLS, CDR2 YYNGEE. CDR3 length equals 14 residues.

Specimen: PBMCs or T cells enriched from blood (not recorded which). The clonotype comes from a young woman who had been exposed to COVID-19. The chain combines TRBV9 with TRBJ2-2; perhaps TRBD1 as D (5 bases). The CDR3 DNA reads TGTGCCAGCAGCGTAGATAGGGGTGGCGGGGAGCTGTTTTTT. Protein sequence: CASSVDRGGGELFF.